The 22 T cell receptor beta chains in this list originate from one sample, sequenced in a study of blood T cell repertoires in COVID-19. Libraries were prepared by immunoSEQ multiplex PCR; TCRdb keeps only in-frame clonotypes and omits some of them. The sample has 400,000 or so clones; about 87% are singletons. Sequencing was done on a sample of peripheral blood. The receptor source for this set is a human donor in a cohort sampled during active COVID-19.

This chain uses TRBV5-1 with TRBJ2-7, with 12 bases lining up with TRBD2. Germline V lookup: CDR1 SGHRS, CDR2 YFSETQ. With 0 bases clipped from V and 5 bases from J, the junction kept 3 bases outside the gene matches. There are 15 residues in the CDR3. This chain's CDR3 is CASSLELAGGHEQYF. The DNA for the CDR3 is TGCGCCAGCAGCTTGGAACTAGCGGGAGGCCACGAGCAGTACTTC.

This chain joins TRBV11-2 and TRBJ2-2; D is unclear. Germline assignment: CDR1 SGHAT and CDR2 FQNNGV. Trimming pared 5 bases from V and 4 bases from J, leaving 11 bases between. The CDR3 loop spans 14 amino acids. Here the CDR3 reads CASSPERSTGELFF. In DNA form, the CDR3 reads TGTGCCAGCAGCCCCGAAAGGAGCACCGGGGAGCTGTTTTTT.

This chain links TRBV12-3 or TRBV12-4 with TRBJ2-7, with D perhaps TRBD1 (5 bases). Trimming removed 5 bases from V and 4 bases from J, with 6 bases in between. The CDR3 totals 11 residues. This chain's CDR3 is CASSKGYEQYF. CDR3 nucleotides: TGTGCCAGCAGTAAGGGGTACGAGCAGTACTTC.

The chain couples TRBV10-1 to TRBJ2-7; D not certain. The CDR3 runs 15 residues. V was shortened by 0 bases and J by 3 bases, with 12 bases between the two germline ends. Germline V gene lookup returns CDR1 WNHNN and CDR2 SYGVQD (reference sequence). CDR3 bases: TGCGCCAGCAGTGAGTCGAACACAGTGGGCTACGAGCAGTACTTC. This encodes CASSESNTVGYEQYF.

This sequence joins TRBV6-5 and TRBJ2-7; D is unclear. CDR3 size: 12 residues. V was clipped by 8 bases and J by 3 bases, with 11 bases between them. Looked up from germline, CDR1 is MNHEY and CDR2 is SVGAGI. The CDR3 here is CASFPGYYEQYF. CDR3 sequence (DNA): TGTGCCAGCTTTCCAGGATACTACGAGCAGTACTTC.

The chain is built from TRBV21-1 and TRBJ1-6; the table gives TRBD1 as D, unverified against the DNA. TRBV21-1 constitutes a pseudogene. The CDR3 length is 14 residues. CDR3 in DNA: TGTGCCAGCAGTGGGACAGGGCATAATTCACCCCTCCACTTT. Amino acids: CASSGTGHNSPLHF.

The chain carries TRBV9 and TRBJ2-1; D perhaps matches TRBD2 (7 bases). The germline CDR1 and CDR2 sequences are SGDLS and YYNGEE. Trimming removed 0 bases from V and 8 bases from J, with 15 bases in between. CDR3 length equals 15 residues. This chain's CDR3 is CASSVDGGRGYEQFF. As DNA, the CDR3 is TGTGCCAGCAGCGTAGACGGGGGGCGCGGTTATGAGCAGTTCTTC.

V usage is TRBV6-1 and J usage is TRBJ2-3, with 9 bases fitting TRBD2. V lost 2 bases to trimming and J lost 5 bases; unmatched junction nucleotides: 14. CDR1 MNHNS and CDR2 SASEGT come from the germline V gene. The CDR3 extends over 18 amino acids. This chain's CDR3 is CASSETLPGGRDGDTQYF. Here the CDR3 DNA reads TGTGCCAGCAGTGAAACTCTCCCGGGCGGGAGGGATGGAGATACGCAGTATTTT.

This sequence joins TRBV3-1 (or the pseudogene TRBV3-2) and TRBJ2-1; 8 bases are a match to TRBD2. Trimming at V came to 2 bases and at J to 6 bases, leaving 3 bases not matched to a gene. Germline values: CDR1 LGHDT, CDR2 YNNKEL (reference sequence). The CDR3 covers 14 residues. In DNA, the CDR3 is TGTGCCAGCAGCCAAAGGGGGACTAGCAATGAGCAGTTCTTC. Protein sequence: CASSQRGTSNEQFF.

The chain is built from TRBV5-1 and TRBJ1-1; D unclear. CDR1 is SGHRS, CDR2 YFSETQ, per germline. This CDR3 has 17 residues. The V end lost 4 bases, the J end lost 4 bases, and 23 bases lay between the germline ends. CDR3 region: CASSPSPLEAERTEAFF. The CDR3 DNA is TGCGCCAGCAGCCCTTCACCCCTTGAAGCCGAGCGCACTGAAGCTTTCTTT. Variable domain in full (rest from reference TRBV5-1 and TRBJ1-1): KAGVTQTPRYLIKTRGQQVTLSCSPISGHRSVSWYQQTPGQGLQFLFEYFSETQRNKGNFPGRFSGRQFSNSRSEMNVSTLELGDSALYLCASSPSPLEAERTEAFFGQGTRLTVV.

In nucleotides, the CDR3 is TGTGCCAGCAGCAGACAGGGGGCTACGACAGGGCAGTACTTC. This translates into CASSRQGATTGQYF. The chain links TRBV14 to TRBJ2-7, with 10 nucleotides matching TRBD1. This CDR3 is built from 14 residues. Germline CDR1 SGHDN, CDR2 FVKESK. The V gene end was trimmed by 5 bases and the J gene end by 9 bases; junction bases not matched to a gene: 10.

This chain connects TRBV30 to TRBJ1-1; D unresolved. The CDR3 covers 13 residues. V gave up 2 bases and J gave up 7 bases, with 14 bases separating them. Germline values: CDR1 GTSNPN, CDR2 SVGIG (reference sequence). The CDR3 protein is CAWSTSPTLEAFF. The CDR3 DNA reads as TGTGCCTGGAGTACGTCCCCTACCCTTGAAGCTTTCTTT.

The table lists this clone with a count of one. The chain has TRBV6-2 or TRBV6-3 and TRBJ2-7, with D tentatively TRBD2 (6 bases). The V and J ends lost 4 bases and 6 bases respectively, with 13 bases between them. The germline V gene has CDR1 MNHEY and CDR2 SVGEGT. This CDR3 spans 13 amino acids. The chain's CDR3 is CASSSSLGGEQYF. In DNA, the CDR3 is TGTGCCAGCAGTTCCTCCCTGGGAGGCGAGCAGTACTTC.

The CDR3 region is CASSQEDRGRDEQFF. The DNA for the CDR3 is TGCGCCAGCAGCCAAGAGGACAGGGGGCGCGACGAGCAGTTCTTC. J is TRBJ2-1 and V is TRBV4-1; 11 nucleotides line up with TRBD1. V gave up 0 bases and J gave up 10 bases; unmatched junction bases: 5. There are 15 residues in the CDR3. Germline V lookup: CDR1 MGHRA, CDR2 YSYEKL.

About this clone: The same CDR3 can be traced to other DNA sequences in this sample. The V and J genes are TRBV4-1 and TRBJ2-7, with a possible D match to TRBD2 (6 bases). Germline V gene data show CDR1 as MGHRA and CDR2 as YSYEKL. The V gene lost 1 base and the J gene lost 3 bases, with 10 bases spanning the gap. CDR3 length equals 14 residues. The chain's CDR3 is CASSQVRGLYEQYF. The CDR3 region has the DNA TGCGCCAGCAGCCAAGTCCGGGGACTCTACGAGCAGTACTTC.

This clone has just a few counts. The chain recombines TRBV7-2 with TRBJ2-1; perhaps TRBD2 as D (6 bases). The CDR3 spans 14 residues. V was cut by 3 bases and J by 7 bases, with 13 bases left in between. Looked up from germline, CDR1 is SGHTA and CDR2 is FQGNSA. DNA of the CDR3: TGTGCCAGCAGCTTTGGAGGAGGGCCGAATGAGCAGTTCTTC. It specifies CASSFGGGPNEQFF.

This clone occurred once. The chain recombines TRBV7-6 with TRBJ1-6, with D tentatively TRBD1 (5 bases). Trimming took 3 bases from V and 7 from J, leaving 13 bases between them. Germline V CDR1 and CDR2: SGHVS, FNYEAQ. This CDR3 has 15 amino acids. The CDR3 protein is CASSFARVGNSPLHF. The CDR3 DNA is TGTGCCAGCAGCTTTGCCAGGGTCGGAAATTCACCCCTCCACTTT.

This chain links TRBV30 with TRBJ2-2; TRBD2 agrees at 7 bases. The CDR3 covers 15 residues. Germline loops: CDR1 GTSNPN, CDR2 SVGIG (reference sequence). V shed 4 bases and J 1 base; nucleotides not matched to a gene: 6. The CDR3 DNA reads as TGTGCCTGGAACGGGGGGACTTTGAACACCGGGGAGCTGTTTTTT. The encoded protein is CAWNGGTLNTGELFF.

The chain employs TRBV27 and TRBJ2-3; the match to TRBD1 covers 7 bases. Looked up from germline, CDR1 is MNHEY and CDR2 is SMNVEV (reference sequence). The CDR3 is 13 residues long. Trimming at V came to 8 bases and at J to 1 base, leaving 3 bases not matched to a gene. The CDR3 spells CASRDRGTDTQYF. As DNA, the CDR3 is TGTGCCAGCCGGGACAGAGGCACAGATACGCAGTATTTT.

The chain uses TRBV11-3 and TRBJ2-1; 7 bases align to TRBD1. V shed 5 bases, J shed 7 bases, and the junction held 14 bases outside the gene matches. The CDR3 has 16 residues. Germline V gives CDR1 SGHNT, CDR2 YENEEA. CDR3 loop: CASSPGRQGVRNEQFF. The CDR3 DNA sequence: TGTGCCAGCAGCCCAGGACGGCAGGGGGTAAGAAATGAGCAGTTCTTC.

The chain recombines TRBV15 with TRBJ2-3, with D maybe TRBD1 (6 bases). There are 14 residues in the CDR3. Germline lookup yields CDR1 LNHNV and CDR2 YYDKDF (reference sequence). V was cut by 4 bases and J by 2 bases, with 10 bases left in between. In nucleotides, the CDR3 is TGTGCCACCAGCACCAGACAGGCCACAGATACGCAGTATTTT. This gives the protein CATSTRQATDTQYF.

The chain couples TRBV11-3 to TRBJ2-3; 8 bases match TRBD2. This CDR3 is 17 amino acids long. Germline V lookup: CDR1 SGHNT, CDR2 YENEEA. With 4 bases clipped from V and 6 bases from J, the junction kept 15 bases outside the gene matches. The CDR3: CASSYRTGLVRSDTQYF. CDR3 DNA sequence: TGTGCCAGCAGCTACCGCACGGGACTAGTAAGGTCCGATACGCAGTATTTT. Combining the CDR3 with reference TRBV11-3 and TRBJ2-3 gives the whole variable domain EAGVVQSPRYKIIEKKQPVAFWCNPISGHNTLYWYLQNLGQGPELLIRYENEEAVDDSQLPKDRFSAERLKGVDSTLKIQPAELGDSAVYLCASSYRTGLVRSDTQYFGPGTRLTVL.